This is a list of T cell receptor beta chains from one sample in a study of shared clonotypes between healthy human individuals. Sequenced by immunoSEQ multiplex PCR; TCRdb stores in-frame clones only, minus some. Of 2 million to 2.5 million clones in the sample, about 93% were seen once. Input material: naive CD8+ T cells from PBMCs. These receptors came from a man aged 18 to 35 in good health. Some clones in this sample may be carry-over from other donors' samples. The CDR3 runs from the conserved cysteine through the conserved F or W. The D gene is left open where the match is weak. Rows may omit the clone size; those that give it use once, few, many or a size class.

size | J | D | V | DNA | CDR3
once | TRBJ2-7 | - | TRBV4-3 | TGCGCCAGCAGCCAGGACCGGGACACCTTGTACGAGCAGTACTTC | CASSQDRDTLYEQYF
- | TRBJ2-7 | - | TRBV29-1 | TGCAGCGTTGAAGATCGGACTACCGCCTACGAGCAGTACTTC | CSVEDRTTAYEQYF
- | TRBJ1-1 | - | TRBV7-8 | TGTGCCAGCAGCTTATTCCGGACAGCCATGAACACTGAAGCTTTCTTT | CASSLFRTAMNTEAFF
- | TRBJ2-1 | - | TRBV7-9 | TGTGCCAGCAGTTCGGGACAGGGAGCGGGAGTAGTTGACAATGAGCAGTTCTTC | CASSSGQGAGVVDNEQFF
- | TRBJ2-1 | - | TRBV18 | TGTGCCAGCTCACCAGTCGGCTCGGGAGACCGTTCCTACAATGAGCAGTTCTTC | CASSPVGSGDRSYNEQFF
few | TRBJ2-7 | - | TRBV5-1 | TGCGCCAGCAGCGGAGGGGTGGGTCGCCCCGCGGCCTACGAGCAGTACTTC | CASSGGVGRPAAYEQYF
- | TRBJ2-1 | - | TRBV19 | TGTGCCAGTACAATCTGGGCCGAGGGCCGCAATGAGCAGTTCTTC | CASTIWAEGRNEQFF
once | TRBJ2-1 | TRBD2 | TRBV29-1 | TGCAGCGTCCGGATTGGGGGGGTTGGCTACAATGAGCAGTTCTTC | CSVRIGGVGYNEQFF
- | TRBJ2-7 | TRBD2 | TRBV2 | TGTGCCAGCAGTCCCACCCTCGGGACTAGCGGGAGGGCCTATTACGAGCAGTACTTC | CASSPTLGTSGRAYYEQYF
- | TRBJ2-2 | - | TRBV10-1 | TGCGCCAGCAGTGATCCTCGGAACACCGGGGAGCTGTTTTTT | CASSDPRNTGELFF
- | TRBJ1-1 | - | TRBV7-3 | TGTGCCAGCAGCTTGGGAGTTGGAACTGAAGCTTTCTTT | CASSLGVGTEAFF
- | TRBJ1-2 | - | TRBV30 | TGTGCCTGGAGTGTACGAGGGGTCCTAATCTATGGCTACACCTTC | CAWSVRGVLIYGYTF
once | TRBJ1-2 | TRBD1 | TRBV10-3 | TGTGCCATCAGTGAGCCCACAGGGGAAGGGTATGGCTACACCTTC | CAISEPTGEGYGYTF
- | TRBJ1-2 | - | TRBV4-1 | TGCGCCAGCAGCCAGCTCGGGACCGCCTTTTATGGCTACACCTTC | CASSQLGTAFYGYTF
- | TRBJ1-5 | - | TRBV27 | TGTGCCAGCAGTTGGTGGGGAGGAAGCAATCAGCCCCAGCATTTT | CASSWWGGSNQPQHF
- | TRBJ1-5 | - | TRBV28 | TGTGCCAGCAGATCCTCCAAGGATTCTCATCAGCCCCAGCATTTT | CASRSSKDSHQPQHF
- | TRBJ2-3 | - | TRBV11-2 | TGTGCCAGCACTCCCCCATCGCGGGTCACAGATACGCAGTATTTT | CASTPPSRVTDTQYF
- | TRBJ2-7 | - | TRBV11-2 | TGTGCCAGCAGCGCGTCCGCGGGGAACTACGAGCAGTACTTC | CASSASAGNYEQYF
- | TRBJ1-2 | - | TRBV28 | TGTGCCAGCAGTCTAAACCTAATAACTAACTATGGCTACACCTTC | CASSLNLITNYGYTF
- | TRBJ2-2 | TRBD1 | TRBV7-9 | TGTGCCAGCAGCCCCTTGACAGGGGCGAACACCGGGGAGCTGTTTTTT | CASSPLTGANTGELFF
- | TRBJ2-7 | - | TRBV18 | TGTGCCAGCTCACCACGGGGACGGAGCTTCTACGAGCAGTACTTC | CASSPRGRSFYEQYF
once | TRBJ2-7 | - | TRBV14 | TGTGCCAGCAGCCCTAACGGACAGACCTACGAGCAGTACTTC | CASSPNGQTYEQYF
- | TRBJ2-2 | TRBD1 | TRBV13 | TGTGCCAGCAGCGTCGGGACAGGGGTTGGCGGGGAGCTGTTTTTT | CASSVGTGVGGELFF
- | TRBJ2-1 | TRBD2 | TRBV7-2 | TGTGCCACTACGCCTCTAGCGGGCCCTAACAATGAGCAGTTCTTC | CATTPLAGPNNEQFF
- | TRBJ2-3 | - | TRBV7-9 | TGTGCCAGCAGCCCTCCCTTGGATACGCAGTATTTT | CASSPPLDTQYF
- | TRBJ1-2 | - | TRBV5-1 | TGCGCCAGCAGCTCCGACATGGGCTACACCTTC | CASSSDMGYTF
- | TRBJ2-5 | - | TRBV2 | TGTGCCAGCGGACCTACTAGTACCGGTCCGACCCAGTACTTC | CASGPTSTGPTQYF
- | TRBJ1-4 | - | TRBV7-9 | TGTGCCAGCATCGGAGGCAGGGAAAAACTGTTTTTT | CASIGGREKLFF
- | TRBJ2-5 | - | TRBV6-5 | TGTGCCAGCAGTTCTGCGACGGGGGAGACCCAGTACTTC | CASSSATGETQYF
- | TRBJ1-2 | - | TRBV9 | TGTGCCAGCAGCGGTCAGGATAAATACTATGGCTACACCTTC | CASSGQDKYYGYTF
- | TRBJ2-7 | - | TRBV27 | TGTGCCAGCAGTCCAGGGGGGATCTACGAGCAGTACTTC | CASSPGGIYEQYF
- | TRBJ2-7 | - | TRBV19 | TGTGCCAGTAGTGTCAACTATCTCTATTACTACGAGCAGTACTTC | CASSVNYLYYYEQYF
- | TRBJ2-1 | - | TRBV4-1 | TGCGCCAGCAGCCTTAAATACGGCAATGAGCAGTTCTTC | CASSLKYGNEQFF
- | TRBJ2-1 | - | TRBV11-2 | TGTGCCAGCAGCTTAATGCCGTCCTTGGAGCAGTTCTTC | CASSLMPSLEQFF
- | TRBJ2-3 | TRBD1 | TRBV11-3 | TGTGCCAGCAGCTCGAGAGGGACAGGGAGAACAGATACGCAGTATTTT | CASSSRGTGRTDTQYF
few | TRBJ2-7 | TRBD1 | TRBV6-4 | TGTGCCAGCAGTGTCAGACAGGGGAACTACGAGCAGTACTTC | CASSVRQGNYEQYF
- | TRBJ2-1 | TRBD2 | TRBV9 | TGTGCCAGCGAGACTAGCGGGAGCTCCTACAATGAGCAGTTCTTC | CASETSGSSYNEQFF
once | TRBJ2-3 | - | TRBV28 | TGTGCCAGCAGTTTCGGGCAGAGCGGAGATACGCAGTATTTT | CASSFGQSGDTQYF
once | TRBJ1-5 | - | TRBV5-1 | TGCGCCAGCAGCTTGGGGGTGGGACATGACAATCAGCCCCAGCATTTT | CASSLGVGHDNQPQHF
once | TRBJ2-7 | - | TRBV7-9 | TGTGCCAGCAGCACTGACGTAGGGGCCCACGAGCAGTACTTC | CASSTDVGAHEQYF
- | TRBJ1-2 | - | TRBV7-2 | TGTGCCAGCAGCCTACGGACCTATGGCTACACCTTC | CASSLRTYGYTF
- | TRBJ2-1 | - | TRBV27 | TGTGCCAGCAGTCAGGGAATAAGCTCCTACAATGAGCAGTTCTTC | CASSQGISSYNEQFF
- | TRBJ1-2 | TRBD1 | TRBV6-5 | TGTGCCACCCACGACAGGGGGCAGGACGGCTACACCTTC | CATHDRGQDGYTF